This TCR beta chain was identified in a study of blood T cell repertoires in COVID-19. Here immunoSEQ multiplex PCR was the method, and the copy in TCRdb shows in-frame clones only, minus some. This sample has approximately 130,000 clones; 75% to 90% occur once, and the top ten carry 25% to 30%. The source of this sequence is a man between 65 and 85 years old with active or convalescent COVID-19. Sample: peripheral blood.

In DNA form, the CDR3 reads TGTGCCAGCAGCTTAGATGGGTTTTTGACTTACAATGAGCAGTTCTTC. Protein: CASSLDGFLTYNEQFF. The gene calls are TRBV11-2 and TRBJ2-1; D gene uncertain. Germline CDR1 reads SGHAT; CDR2 reads FQNNGV. CDR3 size: 16 residues. The V end was cut by 0 bases, the J end by 4 bases, with 13 bases between.